Below, 15 T cell receptor beta chains from the same sample are listed, as sequenced in a study of cytomegalovirus exposure and HLA in healthy donors. The PCR ran on 60 Vbeta and 13 Jbeta primers. TCRdb's copy holds only in-frame clones and misses some; the assay was immunoSEQ multiplex PCR. The sample lists 95,000 to 150,000 clones, roughly 80% occurring once. The sequenced sample consisted of PBMCs. These receptors were taken from a female donor in good health and CMV-seropositive.

This chain connects TRBV18 to TRBJ1-1; 8 nucleotides match TRBD1. V shed 2 bases and J 1 base; nucleotides not matched to a gene: 9. In germline, CDR1 is KGHSH, CDR2 LQKENI. There are 17 residues in the CDR3. The CDR3 sequence: CASSPKTPGTGNTEAFF. The CDR3 DNA is TGTGCCAGCTCACCAAAAACCCCCGGGACAGGGAACACTGAAGCTTTCTTT.

The chain uses TRBV15 and TRBJ1-3; no clear D. This CDR3 has 13 residues. The germline V gene encodes CDR1 LNHNV and CDR2 YYDKDF (reference sequence). Trimming removed 4 bases from V and 4 bases from J, with 8 bases in between. This CDR3 reads CATSIRLGNTIYF. The CDR3 nucleotides are TGTGCCACCAGCATCAGGTTGGGAAACACCATATATTTT. The whole variable domain, remainder taken from reference TRBV15 and TRBJ1-3, is DAMVIQNPRYQVTQFGKPVTLSCSQTLNHNVMYWYQQKSSQAPKLLFHYYDKDFNNEADTPDNFQSRRPNTSFCFLDIRSPGLGDTAMYLCATSIRLGNTIYFGEGSWLTVV.

This chain connects TRBV18 to TRBJ2-5; D is unresolved. The germline V gene has CDR1 KGHSH and CDR2 LQKENI. Trimming pared 3 bases from V and 2 bases from J, leaving 4 bases between. The CDR3 contains 12 residues. The CDR3 DNA sequence: TGTGCCAGCTCACCCAAACAAGAGACCCAGTACTTC. Its translation: CASSPKQETQYF.

In DNA form, the CDR3 reads TGTGCCTGGAGCAGCTATGGCTACACCTTC. Its protein product is CAWSSYGYTF. The chain uses TRBV30 and TRBJ1-2; D gene unclear. Germline loops: CDR1 GTSNPN, CDR2 SVGIG (reference sequence). Trimming cost V 3 bases and J 4 bases, with 3 bases left between them. This CDR3 has 10 amino acids.

This clone was recorded once. V is TRBV11-2 and J is TRBJ1-1, with D unclear. The CDR3 is 13 residues long. The V end lost 1 base, the J end lost 1 base, and 4 bases lay between the germline ends. Germline V gene data show CDR1 as SGHAT and CDR2 as FQNNGV. For the CDR3, the DNA is TGTGCCAGCAGCTTAGTAGCGAACACTGAAGCTTTCTTT. This codes for CASSLVANTEAFF.

The chain links TRBV7-2 to TRBJ1-6; D may be TRBD1 (6 bases). The CDR3 is made up of 14 amino acids. In germline, CDR1 is SGHTA, CDR2 FQGNSA. The ends were cut back, 5 bases at V and 10 bases at J, with 15 bases in the middle. The CDR3 region has the DNA TGTGCCAGCAGCATGGGACATCCTCCCTCACCCCTCCACTTT. Amino acid sequence: CASSMGHPPSPLHF.

This clone was recorded a few times. The gene calls are TRBV5-5 and TRBJ2-6; D call uncertain. Per germline, CDR1 SGHKS and CDR2 YYEKEE (reference sequence). Trimming stripped 4 bases from V and 1 base from J, with 15 bases between. CDR3 length: 17 residues. The CDR3 loop is CASSREIPGSGANVLTF. In nucleotides, the CDR3 is TGTGCCAGCAGCCGCGAGATCCCAGGTTCTGGGGCCAACGTCCTGACTTTC.

The chain employs TRBV5-6 and TRBJ1-2, with D perhaps TRBD1 (6 bases). This CDR3 is built from 13 residues. The germline V and J ends were trimmed by 4 bases and 5 bases, with 12 bases remaining between them. Germline CDR1 is SGHDT and CDR2 is YYEEEE. DNA for the CDR3: TGTGCCAGCAGCCAGGACAGTGGGTATGGCTACACCTTC. This translates into CASSQDSGYGYTF.

The V and J genes are TRBV6-1 and TRBJ1-1, with D possibly matching TRBD1 (6 bases). CDR1 and CDR2 (germline): MNHNS, SASEGT. The length of the CDR3 is 14 residues. V lost 10 bases and J 0 bases, leaving 15 bases between the germline ends. The CDR3 region is CAITWQGMNTEAFF. CDR3 DNA: TGTGCCATCACCTGGCAGGGGATGAACACTGAAGCTTTCTTT.

This sequence joins TRBV29-1 and TRBJ2-6; 9 bases are shared with TRBD1. This CDR3 contains 17 residues. The ends lost 4 bases at V and 0 bases at J; junction bases unmatched: 7. Looked up from germline, CDR1 is SQVTM and CDR2 is ANQGSEA. The CDR3 nucleotides read TGCAGCGTTGCGAGGACAGGGGACCCCTCTGGGGCCAACGTCCTGACTTTC. This encodes CSVARTGDPSGANVLTF.

In its sample, this clone was seen once. The CDR3 region is CASKQGDTEAFF. The CDR3 nucleotides are TGTGCCAGCAAACAGGGAGACACTGAAGCTTTCTTT. The genes are TRBV27 and TRBJ1-1; TRBD1 might be the D (6 bases). With 7 bases removed from V and 3 bases from J, the gap between germline ends came to 9 bases. This CDR3 has 12 residues. The germline V gene encodes CDR1 MNHEY and CDR2 SMNVEV (reference sequence).

This clone was detected once. This CDR3 reads CAGSGDNHSGANVLTF. In DNA, the CDR3 is TGTGCCGGGAGCGGGGACAACCACTCTGGGGCCAACGTCCTGACTTTC. The rearrangement joins TRBV19 to TRBJ2-6, with D perhaps matching TRBD2 (7 bases). The ends were cut back, 11 bases at V and 0 bases at J, with 17 bases in the middle. CDR1 and CDR2 (germline): LNHDA, SQIVND (reference sequence). The CDR3 length is 16 residues.

This clone was counted once. The V call is TRBV6-4, the J call TRBJ1-1, with 8 bases aligning to TRBD1. V lost 8 bases to trimming and J lost 4 bases; unmatched junction nucleotides: 15. Germline-derived CDR1 and CDR2 are MRHNA and SNTAGT. The CDR3 has 16 amino acids. DNA for the CDR3: TGTGCCAGCTCGCCAGGGGACAGGTTTAAATCCACTGAAGCTTTCTTT. Translated, it gives CASSPGDRFKSTEAFF.

The V call is TRBV18, the J call TRBJ1-5; D call uncertain. The germline CDR1 and CDR2 sequences are KGHSH and LQKENI. V lost 3 bases, J lost 0 bases, and 9 bases lay in between. This CDR3 comprises 15 residues. As DNA, the CDR3 is TGTGCCAGCTCACCGGAGGTAAATAGCAATCAGCCCCAGCATTTT. Protein product: CASSPEVNSNQPQHF.

The chain uses TRBV23-1 and TRBJ2-1; D is uncertain. TRBV23-1 has ORF status, its function being uncertain. There are 19 residues in the CDR3. The ends were cut back, 2 bases at V and 0 bases at J, with 20 bases in the middle. The CDR3 sequence: CASSQTGRLEETSYNEQFF. The CDR3 nucleotides read TGCGCCAGCAGTCAAACGGGTCGATTAGAGGAGACCTCCTACAATGAGCAGTTCTTC.